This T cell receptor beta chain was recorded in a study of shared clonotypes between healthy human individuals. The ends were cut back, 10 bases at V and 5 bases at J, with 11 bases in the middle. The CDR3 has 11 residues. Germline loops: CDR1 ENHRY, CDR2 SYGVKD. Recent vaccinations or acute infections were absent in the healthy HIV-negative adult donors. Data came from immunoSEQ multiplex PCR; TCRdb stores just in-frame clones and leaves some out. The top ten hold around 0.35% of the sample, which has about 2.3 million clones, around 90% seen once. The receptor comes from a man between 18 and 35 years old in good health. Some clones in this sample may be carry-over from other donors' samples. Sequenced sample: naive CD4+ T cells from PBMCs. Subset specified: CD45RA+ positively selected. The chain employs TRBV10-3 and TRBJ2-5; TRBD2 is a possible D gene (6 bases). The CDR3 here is CATLASETQYF. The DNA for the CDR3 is TGTGCCACACTAGCTTCTGAGACCCAGTACTTC.